Sequencing of this T cell receptor (beta chain) was carried out in a study of cytomegalovirus exposure and HLA in healthy donors. Study-wide findings and caveats: Among TCR beta chains, those listed as cytomegalovirus-associated numbered some 160.

In regard to this clone: Its antigen is currently unknown.

This CDR3 region has 15 residues. Germline CDR1 and CDR2: MNHNS and SASEGT. It was with 60 Vbeta and 13 Jbeta primers that the PCR ran. Profiling relied on immunoSEQ multiplex PCR, and the TCRdb table lists in-frame clones only, not all of them. The sample records under 200,000 clones, more than 70% being singletons. The sequence came from a young man in good health and CMV-seronegative. Material for sequencing was PBMCs. The chain couples TRBV6-1 to TRBJ2-5; weak D call: TRBD2 (5 bases). The end of the DNA aligns better with TRBJ2-7, so the J call may be wrong. CDR3 in DNA: TGTGCCAGCAGTGAAGTTTGGGCTGGCGGGTACGAGCAGTACTTC. It yields the protein CASSEVWAGGYEQYF.